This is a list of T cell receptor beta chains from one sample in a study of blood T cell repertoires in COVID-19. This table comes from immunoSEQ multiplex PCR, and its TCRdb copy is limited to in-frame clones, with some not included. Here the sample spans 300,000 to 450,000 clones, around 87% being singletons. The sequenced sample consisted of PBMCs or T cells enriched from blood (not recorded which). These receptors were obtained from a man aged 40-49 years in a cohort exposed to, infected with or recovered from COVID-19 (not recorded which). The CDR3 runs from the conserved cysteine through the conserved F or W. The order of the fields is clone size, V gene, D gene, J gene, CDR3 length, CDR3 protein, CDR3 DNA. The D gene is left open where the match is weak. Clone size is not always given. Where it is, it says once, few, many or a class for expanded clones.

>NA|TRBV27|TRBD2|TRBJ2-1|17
CASSGRTSGSSYNEQFF
TGTGCCAGCAGTGGAAGGACTAGCGGGAGCTCCTACAATGAGCAGTTCTTC
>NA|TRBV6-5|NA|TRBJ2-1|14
CASSGSARQNEQFF
TGTGCCAGCAGCGGTAGTGCGCGGCAGAATGAGCAGTTCTTC
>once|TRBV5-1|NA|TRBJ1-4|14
CASSPQGFGEKLFF
TGCGCCAGCAGCCCGCAGGGGTTCGGTGAAAAACTGTTTTTT
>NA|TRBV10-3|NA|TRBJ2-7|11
CAISTHYEQYF
TGTGCCATCAGTACTCACTACGAGCAGTACTTC
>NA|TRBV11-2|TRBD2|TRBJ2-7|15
CASSPEAGAFYEQYF
TGTGCCAGCAGCCCAGAAGCGGGAGCTTTCTACGAGCAGTACTTC
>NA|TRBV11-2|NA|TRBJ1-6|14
CASSAQGTYSPLHF
TGTGCCAGCAGCGCACAGGGAACCTATTCACCCCTCCACTTT
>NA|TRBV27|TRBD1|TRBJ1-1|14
CASSSRDRNTEAFF
TGTGCCAGCAGCTCCCGGGACAGGAACACTGAAGCTTTCTTT
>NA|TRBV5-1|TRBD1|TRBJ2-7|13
CASSRTGPYEQYF
TGCGCCAGCAGCAGGACAGGGCCCTACGAGCAGTACTTC
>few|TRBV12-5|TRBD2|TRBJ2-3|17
CASGGPGLAGGRDTQYF
TGTGCTAGTGGTGGACCGGGACTAGCGGGAGGAAGAGATACGCAGTATTTT
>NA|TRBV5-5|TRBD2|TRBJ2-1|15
CASSSSSGRFGEQFF
TGTGCCAGCAGCTCTTCTAGCGGGAGGTTTGGTGAGCAGTTCTTC
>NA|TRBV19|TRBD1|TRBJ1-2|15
CASTQVGGQGNGYTF
TGTGCCAGTACCCAGGTCGGGGGACAGGGAAATGGCTACACCTTC
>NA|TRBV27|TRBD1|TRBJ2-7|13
CASGTGKYYEQYF
TGTGCCAGCGGGACAGGAAAGTACTACGAGCAGTACTTC
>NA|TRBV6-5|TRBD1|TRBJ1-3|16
CASSYSGQGSGNTIYF
TGTGCCAGCAGTTACTCGGGACAGGGCTCTGGAAACACCATATATTTT
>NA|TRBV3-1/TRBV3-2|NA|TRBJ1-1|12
CASSQRDLGAFF
TGTGCCAGCAGCCAAAGGGACTTGGGAGCTTTCTTT
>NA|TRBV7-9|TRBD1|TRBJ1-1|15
CASSLVDRGSTEAFF
TGTGCCAGCAGCTTAGTAGACAGGGGGTCCACTGAAGCTTTCTTT
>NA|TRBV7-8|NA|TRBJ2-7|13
CASSLREDGEQYF
TGTGCCAGCAGCTTAAGGGAGGATGGCGAGCAGTACTTC
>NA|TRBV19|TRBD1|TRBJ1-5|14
CASRRGQGDQPQHF
TGTGCCAGTCGGCGTGGACAGGGCGATCAGCCCCAGCATTTT
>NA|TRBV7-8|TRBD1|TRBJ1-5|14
CASSAGQGNQPQHF
TGTGCCAGCAGCGCGGGACAGGGCAATCAGCCCCAGCATTTT
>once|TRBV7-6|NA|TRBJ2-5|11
CASSPQETQYF
TGTGCCAGCAGCCCACAGGAGACCCAGTACTTC
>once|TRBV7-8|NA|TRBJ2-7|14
CASSLSVTAYEQYF
TGTGCCAGCAGCTTAAGCGTGACAGCCTACGAGCAGTACTTC
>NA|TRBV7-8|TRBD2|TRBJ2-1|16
CASSLLGLAGHNEQFF
TGTGCCAGCAGCTTATTAGGGTTAGCGGGACACAATGAGCAGTTCTTC
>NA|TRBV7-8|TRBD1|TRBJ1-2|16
CASSFLSQGKDYGYTF
TGTGCCAGCAGCTTCTTGTCACAGGGGAAGGACTATGGCTACACCTTC
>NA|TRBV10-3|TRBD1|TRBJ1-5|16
CAISESRGQGNQPQHF
TGTGCCATCAGTGAGTCGAGGGGGCAAGGCAATCAGCCCCAGCATTTT
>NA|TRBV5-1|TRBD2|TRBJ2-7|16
CASRAGTSGSAVKQYF
TGCGCCAGCAGAGCCGGGACTAGCGGGAGTGCAGTAAAGCAGTACTTC
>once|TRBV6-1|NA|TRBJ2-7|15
CASSEELDRFYEQYF
TGTGCCAGCAGTGAAGAGTTGGACAGATTTTACGAGCAGTACTTC
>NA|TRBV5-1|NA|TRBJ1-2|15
CASTYGQPSNYGYTF
TGCGCCAGCACCTACGGACAGCCTTCTAACTATGGCTACACCTTC
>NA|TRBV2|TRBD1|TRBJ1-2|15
CASSERTGGDYGYTF
TGTGCCAGCAGTGAAAGGACAGGGGGTGACTATGGCTACACCTTC
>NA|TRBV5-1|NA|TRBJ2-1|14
CASSSQGYYNEQFF
TGCGCCAGCAGCTCCCAGGGTTACTACAATGAGCAGTTCTTC
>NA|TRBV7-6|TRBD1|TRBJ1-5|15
CASSLGQGVGQPQHF
TGTGCCAGCAGCTTAGGCCAGGGGGTCGGTCAGCCCCAGCATTTT
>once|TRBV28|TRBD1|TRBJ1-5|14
CASSTGQGNQPQHF
TGTGCCAGCAGCACGGGACAGGGAAACCAGCCCCAGCATTTT
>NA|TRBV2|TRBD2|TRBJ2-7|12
CASSGGGYEQYF
TGTGCCAGCTCCGGGGGGGGGTACGAGCAGTACTTC
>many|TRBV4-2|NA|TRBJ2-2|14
CASRGTPMMGELFF
TGTGCCAGCAGGGGGACTCCGATGATGGGGGAGCTGTTTTTT
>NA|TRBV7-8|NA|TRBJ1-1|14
CASSLDPAGTEAFF
TGTGCCAGCAGCTTAGATCCAGCGGGGACTGAAGCTTTCTTT
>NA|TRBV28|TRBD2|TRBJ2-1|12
CATQTGRNEQFF
TGTGCCACCCAGACCGGGAGGAATGAGCAGTTCTTC
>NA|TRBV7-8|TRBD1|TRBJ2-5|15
CASSYGTGAGETQYF
TGTGCCAGCAGCTATGGGACAGGGGCAGGGGAGACCCAGTACTTC